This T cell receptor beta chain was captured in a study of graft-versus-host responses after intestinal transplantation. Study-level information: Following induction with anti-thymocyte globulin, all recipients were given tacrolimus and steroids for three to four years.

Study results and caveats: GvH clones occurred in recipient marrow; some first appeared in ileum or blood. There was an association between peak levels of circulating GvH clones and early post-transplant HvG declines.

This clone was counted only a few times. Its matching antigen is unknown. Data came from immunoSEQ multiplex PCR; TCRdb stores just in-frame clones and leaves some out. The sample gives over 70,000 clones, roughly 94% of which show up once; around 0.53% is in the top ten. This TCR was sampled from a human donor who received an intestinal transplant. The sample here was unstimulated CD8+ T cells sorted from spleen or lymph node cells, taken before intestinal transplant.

Written as DNA, the CDR3 is TGTGCCATTTCTTGGGGGGACTTGCAGTACTTC. Translating gives CAISWGDLQYF. The rearrangement links TRBV10-3 to TRBJ2-7, with D perhaps TRBD2 (6 bases). Trimming shortened V by 9 bases and J by 9 bases, and 15 bases separated the two germline ends. Per germline, CDR1 ENHRY and CDR2 SYGVKD. This CDR3 spans 11 amino acids.